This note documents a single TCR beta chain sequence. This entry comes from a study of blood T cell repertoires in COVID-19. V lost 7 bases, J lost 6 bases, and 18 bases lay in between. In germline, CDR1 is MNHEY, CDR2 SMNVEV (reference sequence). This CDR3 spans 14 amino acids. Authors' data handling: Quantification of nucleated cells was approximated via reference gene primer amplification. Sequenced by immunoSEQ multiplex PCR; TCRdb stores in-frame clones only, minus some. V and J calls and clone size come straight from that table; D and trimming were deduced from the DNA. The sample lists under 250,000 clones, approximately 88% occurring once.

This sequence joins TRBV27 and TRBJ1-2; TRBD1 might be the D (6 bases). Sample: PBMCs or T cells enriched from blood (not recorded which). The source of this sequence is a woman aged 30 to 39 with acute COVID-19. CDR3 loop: CASTKTGGGNGYTF. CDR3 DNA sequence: TGTGCCAGCACTAAAACGGGGGGCGGGAATGGCTACACCTTC.